This TCR beta chain was captured by sequencing in a study of spatial heterogeneity in lung cancer. This clonotype was seen repeatedly, ten times or more. Its antigen remains unidentified. Time point reported: sample taken at primary tumor resection. Frozen PBMC, nontumor lung or tumor provided whole RNA, which was sequenced unsorted. V lost 4 bases, J lost 3 bases, and 2 bases stayed unmatched. CDR1 KGHSH and CDR2 LQKENI come from the germline V gene. The CDR3 spans 13 residues. Points from the study as a whole: Mutation counts in tumors were tracked by counts of expanded intratumoral alpha and beta TCRs.

TCR cDNA molecules each carried a unique molecular identifier. TCRdb re-derived calls from the 5' RACE reads in MiXCR, one entry per CDR3 protein. This repertoire shows about 27,000 distinct CDR3 sequences, approximately 7% found once; its top ten account for around 24%. The specimen was lung tumor tissue, collected at surgery. The sequence derives from a male donor with early-stage non-small cell lung cancer. The chain carries TRBV18 and TRBJ2-7; 8 bases are a match to TRBD1. CDR3 bases: TGTGCCAGCTCACTGGGACAGGACTACGAGCAGTACTTC. This sequence encodes CASSLGQDYEQYF.